The 16 T cell receptor beta chains given below trace back to one sample, sequenced in a study of T cell responses to AZD1222 COVID-19 vaccine (dated by TCRdb to the early 2020s). Library prep was done by the immunoSEQ multiplex PCR assay. The source is immuneACCESS, and TCRdb retained only in-frame sequences with V and J called. Part of the clones is not carried over; for the studies checked, unresolved V genes explain less than half of this, and the remainder is unexplained. This sample has about 130,000 clones in its table, and under 95% of those were observed once. The ten largest clones represent less than 2% of the sample. This specimen's time point label, interpreted: baseline before first vaccination. This sample comprised peripheral blood, obtained on day 0 of AZD1222 vaccination. Every receptor here comes from an adult in good health.

This sequence joins TRBV2 and TRBJ2-1; D is uncertain. This CDR3 region has 14 residues. The V end was cut by 7 bases, the J end by 4 bases, with 14 bases between. The V gene's germline CDR1 is SNHLY and CDR2 FYNNEI. CDR3 protein: CASILDQSYNEQFF. The CDR3 DNA reads as TGTGCCAGCATCTTGGACCAATCTTACAATGAGCAGTTCTTC.

This clone was seen just once. The chain has TRBV15 and TRBJ2-7; 7 positions agree with TRBD1. V gave up 0 bases and J gave up 0 bases; unmatched junction bases: 5. Germline lookup yields CDR1 LNHNV and CDR2 YYDKDF (reference sequence). The CDR3 length is 16 residues. The CDR3 reads CATSRDRTGSSYEQYF. CDR3 DNA: TGTGCCACCAGCAGAGACAGGACAGGAAGCTCCTACGAGCAGTACTTC.

This clone has only one observation. The chain carries TRBV7-8 and TRBJ2-2; D is uncertain. The germline V gene has CDR1 SGHVS and CDR2 FQNEAQ. CDR3 length: 14 residues. With 8 bases removed from V and 1 base from J, the gap between germline ends came to 11 bases. The CDR3 DNA follows: TGTGCCAGCGACCGAGGAAGGAACACCGGGGAGCTGTTTTTT. Translating gives CASDRGRNTGELFF.

The V and J genes are TRBV27 and TRBJ1-1, with D uncertain. The CDR3 spans 12 residues. V was cut by 8 bases and J by 5 bases, with 12 bases left in between. The V gene's germline CDR1 is MNHEY and CDR2 SMNVEV (reference sequence). CDR3 coding DNA: TGTGCCAGCCGTGAAGGTACGACTGAAGCTTTCTTT. Translated, it gives CASREGTTEAFF.

The chain is built from TRBV6-5 and TRBJ2-2; D call uncertain. The V and J ends lost 8 bases and 1 base respectively, with 5 bases between them. The CDR3 consists of 12 residues. Germline values: CDR1 MNHEY, CDR2 SVGAGI. The CDR3 nucleotides read TGTGCCAGCCTTAGGAACACCGGGGAGCTGTTTTTT. Residues: CASLRNTGELFF.

This clone came up once. The chain is built from TRBV19 and TRBJ2-5; the D gene is possibly TRBD1 (5 bases). Germline V gene data show CDR1 as LNHDA and CDR2 as SQIVND (reference sequence). Deletions cut 2 bases from V and 3 bases from J, with 7 bases between. This CDR3 comprises 13 residues. The CDR3 DNA is TGTGCCAGTAGTATAACAGGAGAAGAGACCCAGTACTTC. Encoded protein: CASSITGEETQYF.

The CDR3 DNA follows: TGTGCCAGCTTAGGCTACAATGAGCAGTTCTTC. It is translated as CASLGYNEQFF. This chain joins TRBV6-5 and TRBJ2-1; D gene ambiguous. CDR3 length: 11 amino acids. V was cut by 8 bases and J by 3 bases, with 5 bases left in between. Germline lookup yields CDR1 MNHEY and CDR2 SVGAGI.

The genes are TRBV7-9 and TRBJ1-2, with a weak D call TRBD1 (5 bases). CDR1 and CDR2 (germline): SEHNR, FQNEAQ (reference sequence). Deletions cut 5 bases from V and 2 bases from J, with 15 bases between. The CDR3 length is 15 residues. CDR3 amino acids: CASSPRPRGNYGYTF. Here the CDR3 DNA reads TGTGCCAGCAGCCCCCGCCCGCGGGGGAACTATGGCTACACCTTC. Supplemented by reference TRBV7-9 and TRBJ1-2, the full variable domain reads DTGVSQNPRHKITKRGQNVTFRCDPISEHNRLYWYRQTLGQGPEFLTYFQNEAQLEKSRLLSDRFSAERPKGSFSTLEIQRTEQGDSAMYLCASSPRPRGNYGYTFGSGTRLTVV.

V gene TRBV5-1 combines with J gene TRBJ2-7, with D unclear. The CDR3 has 15 amino acids. V shed 2 bases and J shed 0 bases, with 12 bases lying between them. Germline-derived CDR1 and CDR2 are SGHRS and YFSETQ. CDR3 residues: CASSFGQPSSYEQYF. CDR3 in DNA: TGCGCCAGCAGCTTCGGGCAGCCTAGCTCCTACGAGCAGTACTTC.

This clone turned up a few times. V and J are TRBV28 and TRBJ1-2; possible D gene TRBD1, 6 bases. Deletions cut 3 bases from V and 2 bases from J, with 7 bases between. The CDR3 runs to 13 residues. Germline CDR1 and CDR2: MDHEN and SYDVKM. This CDR3 is CASSFGQNYGYTF. The CDR3 nucleotides are TGTGCCAGCAGTTTCGGACAGAACTATGGCTACACCTTC.

V usage is TRBV6-1 and J usage is TRBJ1-1; TRBD1 aligns across 8 bases. Germline V lookup: CDR1 MNHNS, CDR2 SASEGT. V gave up 0 bases and J gave up 1 base; unmatched junction bases: 7. The CDR3 contains 17 residues. CDR3 sequence (DNA): TGTGCCAGCAGTGAAGCGCTGGCAGGGGGCGGGAACACTGAAGCTTTCTTT. This sequence encodes CASSEALAGGGNTEAFF.

This clone was counted a few times. This sample includes further DNA sequences coding for the same CDR3. J is TRBJ2-2 and V is TRBV24-1, with D possibly matching TRBD1 (6 bases). The germline V gene encodes CDR1 KGHDR and CDR2 SFDVKD. CDR3 size: 14 residues. V lost 6 bases and J 1 base, leaving 8 bases between the germline ends. In DNA, the CDR3 is TGTGCCACCAGTCCGGGACAGAACACCGGGGAGCTGTTTTTT. As protein: CATSPGQNTGELFF.

This clone occurred a few times. The chain is built from TRBV7-2 and TRBJ1-1; D perhaps matches TRBD1 (6 bases). Germline V gene sequence: CDR1 SGHTA, CDR2 FQGNSA. The CDR3 extends over 15 amino acids. V was pared by 3 bases and J by 7 bases, with 18 bases between. In DNA form, the CDR3 reads TGTGCCAGCAGCTTTCTAGTGGGGGGCGAGAGTGAAGCTTTCTTT. It codes for CASSFLVGGESEAFF.

This clone came up a few times. This sequence joins TRBV20-1 and TRBJ1-1; a possible D gene is TRBD1 (5 bases). The CDR3 spans 11 residues. Germline V gene sequence: CDR1 DFQATT, CDR2 SNEGSKA (reference sequence). Trimming took off 3 bases at V and 3 bases at J, with 5 bases between the two ends. The CDR3 sequence is CSARGDTEAFF. The CDR3 region has the DNA TGCAGTGCTAGGGGGGACACTGAAGCTTTCTTT.

The V gene is TRBV7-9, the J gene TRBJ2-7; TRBD1 matches 9 bases. After removal of 3 bases from V and 2 bases from J, the junction contained 2 bases not matched to a gene. CDR1 and CDR2 from the germline V gene are SEHNR and FQNEAQ (reference sequence). The CDR3 runs to 14 residues. In DNA, the CDR3 is TGTGCCAGCAGCTTGTGGGACAGGGCCTACGAGCAGTACTTC. It codes for CASSLWDRAYEQYF.

This clone occurred once. This chain joins TRBV28 and TRBJ1-5; perhaps TRBD1 as D (5 bases). There are 18 residues in the CDR3. V lost 1 base and J lost 0, with 16 bases in between. The germline V gene has CDR1 MDHEN and CDR2 SYDVKM. This CDR3 reads CASSLLGDGPDSNQPQHF. The CDR3 DNA reads TGTGCCAGCAGTTTATTAGGGGACGGCCCAGATAGCAATCAGCCCCAGCATTTT.